This T cell receptor beta chain was obtained from a study of blood T cell repertoires in COVID-19 (dated by TCRdb to between 2020 and 2021). About the investigation overall: Collaborator samples came from the United States, Italy and Spain and covered acute and convalescent phases of COVID-19. The material from the prospective study consisted of cDNA or gDNA derived from T cells, B-cell-depleted T cells, or PBMCs. The dataset comprised deeply sampled blood TCRbeta repertoires from subjects exposed to, actively infected with, or recovered from COVID-19. A freely available public database, intended as a resource for researchers studying the immune response to SARS-CoV-2, is where the repertoires were released. The samples were drawn from the first 160 participants of the ongoing ImmuneRACE study and from over a thousand subjects provided by 6 global collaborators. Sample metadata almost always included a de-identified subject ID, COVID-19 status, age in years and sex. Where HLA class I and class II types were available, the types were taken from metadata supplied by the sample provider, not from assay-based typing. The full study reports these points: How much clinical and demographic metadata was included differed by source and by participant, and the metadata was provided uncurated.

The immunoSEQ Assay, a bias-controlled multiplex PCR, was used to amplify TCRbeta CDR3 regions from genomic DNA. Processing in the source paper ran as follows. The number of nucleated cells in each sample was estimated from the amplification of reference gene primers within the assay. To quantify the absolute abundance of each unique TCRbeta CDR3 rearrangement, sequence reads were collapsed and filtered. For each sample, productive Simpson clonality was calculated as the square root of Simpson's diversity index across productive rearrangements. TCRdb took over this immuneACCESS table, retaining in-frame rearrangements with V and J assigned. Such tables are incomplete; in checked studies, under half of the missing clones stem from an unresolved V gene, and the remainder is unexplained. The D gene and trimming were derived from the DNA, and the V and J assignments and clone size from that table. The sample includes tens of thousands of clones, with approximately 80% observed a single time. In total, the top ten clones hold 18% of the sample.

A word on this clone: Its cognate antigen has yet to be identified. No much larger clone exists at a distance of one base, and base qualities are not known.

V and J are trimmed by 4 bases and 7 bases, and the gene matches miss 12 bases of the junction. Inclusive of the bounding cysteine and phenylalanine, the CDR3 is 15 residues long. The retained sequence is limited to the CDR3, 45 bases, with the frame set at the first base. In the germline V gene, CDR1 corresponds to MNHEY and CDR2 to SVGAGI. Another Seattle source contributed samples from volunteer blood donors who had recovered from COVID-19. Whole blood was collected in K2EDTA tubes by collaborating institutions according to the institutions' own protocols. For TCRbeta analysis, collaborator samples were shipped as frozen whole blood, as isolated PBMCs, or as DNA extracted from either sample type.

The sequence is built from TRBV6-5 and TRBJ2-7; 8 of the junction bases match TRBD1. Sequencing used peripheral blood. This clonotype was obtained from a man aged 65-85 years who had recovered from COVID-19. Read as DNA, the sequence is TGTGCCAGCAGTTCAGCCGGGACAGGTGCAGGAGAGCAGTACTTC. Its protein is CASSSAGTGAGEQYF.